The 6 T cell receptor beta chains below were found in one sample sequenced in a study of CD8+ T cells in alopecia areata. Documented treatment: oral pan-JAK inhibitor, 5-10 mg twice daily. It was from alopecia areata patients that lesional scalp punch biopsies and peripheral blood were collected. Once RNA had been extracted, it was reverse transcribed into cDNA to act as the sequencing template. Data came from immunoSEQ multiplex PCR; TCRdb stores just in-frame clones and leaves some out. The sample lists about 5,800 clones; 50% to 70% were seen once. The source material was skin, sampled at week 34, from a patient treated with tofacitinib. These receptors were obtained from a human donor with alopecia areata.

CDR3 bases: TGTGCCAGCAGCTTAGAAGTCTACGAGCAGTACTTC. This encodes CASSLEVYEQYF. The chain combines TRBV7-9 with TRBJ2-7; D unclear. CDR1 and CDR2 from the germline V gene are SEHNR and FQNEAQ (reference sequence). This CDR3 contains 12 residues. V lost 1 base, J lost 3 bases, and 4 bases lay in between.

The CDR3 coding sequence is TGTGCCAGCACCCCCCCAGCGGGACGGTTCTTC. The encoded protein is CASTPPAGRFF. This chain links TRBV2 with TRBJ2-1; TRBD2 matches 7 bases. CDR3 size: 11 residues. Germline V gene data show CDR1 as SNHLY and CDR2 as FYNNEI. J gave up 15 bases and V 7 bases, and 9 bases lay outside the gene matches.

The CDR3 protein is CTSSHFGAGDGEQYF. CDR3 nucleotides: TGCACCAGCAGCCACTTCGGGGCGGGAGACGGCGAGCAGTACTTC. This chain uses TRBV1 with TRBJ2-7; the table's D call TRBD2 went unverified against the DNA. TRBV1 is noted as a pseudogene. CDR3 size: 15 residues.

This chain joins TRBV14 and TRBJ1-6; D call uncertain. Germline V gives CDR1 SGHDN, CDR2 FVKESK. V was shortened by 0 bases and J by 9 bases, with 6 bases between the two germline ends. The CDR3 spans 13 residues. CDR3 loop: CASSQETSSPLHF. The CDR3 DNA reads TGTGCCAGCAGCCAAGAAACGTCTTCACCCCTCCACTTT.

The chain links TRBV7-9 to TRBJ2-5; 10 positions match TRBD1. The J call is in doubt because the DNA end fits TRBJ2-7 better. Germline CDR1 and CDR2: SEHNR and FQNEAQ (reference sequence). This CDR3 is built from 17 residues. The CDR3 spells CASSFNPRDRGSYEQYF. The CDR3, as DNA: TGTGCCAGCAGCTTCAATCCCCGGGACAGGGGCTCCTACGAGCAGTACTTC.

There are a few counts of this clone. V is TRBV5-1 and J is TRBJ1-6; TRBD1 matches 7 bases. Germline trimming cut 0 bases from V and 8 bases from J; bases unmatched to any gene: 11. Germline V CDR1 and CDR2: SGHRS, YFSETQ. The CDR3 has 17 residues. Written as DNA, the CDR3 is TGCGCCAGCAGCTTGGAAGGCGCCTACACAGGGGATTCACCCCTCCACTTT. Translated, it gives CASSLEGAYTGDSPLHF.